This TCR beta chain was observed in a study of quantifying T cell responses using KT2 cells. Background on the study: cDNA was made from DNase-treated RNA using alpha and beta constant primers.

Known numbers of the T cell clone KT2 were added to PBMC. Germline loops: CDR1 LNHDA, CDR2 SQIVND (reference sequence). The CDR3 extends over 14 amino acids. With 5 bases removed from V and 0 bases from J, the gap between germline ends came to 10 bases. Study-level points and caveats: KT2 sequences were detected down to about one KT2 cell per 100,000 PBMC.

This clonotype came up a few times. Its antigen is not known. A single-stranded UMI oligo with SP2 sequence was ligated to cDNA 3' ends. The first PCR ran approximately 4 cycles with an equimolar RC1.1 and RC1.2 beta primer mix. TCRdb recomputed calls from the UMI-ligation and nested PCR reads with MiXCR, one row per CDR3 protein. The data hold 40,000 to 60,000 distinct CDR3 sequences, with 11% observed a single time. The sequencing input was PBMCs spiked with cells of the T cell clone KT2. The clonotype originates from a human donor. The chain is built from TRBV19 and TRBJ1-2, with D perhaps matching TRBD1 (6 bases). For the CDR3, the DNA is TGTGCCAGTAGTGTACAGGGAGCTAACTATGGCTACACCTTC. Its translation is CASSVQGANYGYTF.